Each of the 20 T cell receptor beta chains below was sequenced from the same sample in a study of blood T cell repertoires in COVID-19. Generated by immunoSEQ multiplex PCR, the TCRdb table keeps only in-frame clones and is missing some. This table holds tens of thousands of clones, around 88% found once. The source material was peripheral blood. All receptors derive from a man aged 55-75 years with acute or convalescent COVID-19.

The gene calls are TRBV14 and TRBJ2-1; TRBD2 might be the D (6 bases). Germline CDR1 and CDR2: SGHDN and FVKESK. The V and J ends lost 1 base and 9 bases respectively, with 10 bases between them. This CDR3 is built from 13 residues. CDR3 sequence reads: CASSQVLATEQFF. The CDR3 coding sequence is TGTGCCAGCAGCCAAGTTCTAGCGACTGAGCAGTTCTTC.

This chain links TRBV24-1 with TRBJ2-5; 8 nucleotides align to TRBD1. Germline values: CDR1 KGHDR, CDR2 SFDVKD. V gave up 4 bases and J gave up 5 bases; unmatched junction bases: 5. CDR3 length: 14 residues. CDR3 in amino acids: CATSEQGVTETQYF. Here the CDR3 DNA reads TGTGCCACCAGTGAACAGGGGGTGACGGAGACCCAGTACTTC.

The chain uses TRBV3-1 (or the pseudogene TRBV3-2) and TRBJ2-5; no clear D. V was cut by 4 bases and J by 5 bases, with 11 bases left in between. Germline V gene data show CDR1 as LGHDT and CDR2 as YNNKEL (reference sequence). The CDR3 sequence is 13 residues long. The CDR3, as DNA: TGTGCCAGCAGCCCATACCAAGAGGAGACCCAGTACTTC. Its protein is CASSPYQEETQYF.

The gene calls are TRBV19 and TRBJ1-2; TRBD1 aligns across 9 bases. CDR3 length equals 14 residues. From germline, CDR1 is LNHDA and CDR2 SQIVND (reference sequence). The V and J ends lost 3 bases and 2 bases, in that order; junction bases with no gene match: 1. The CDR3 reads CASSMGTGNYGYTF. The CDR3 DNA sequence: TGTGCCAGTAGTATGGGGACAGGGAACTATGGCTACACCTTC.

This chain connects TRBV5-4 to TRBJ2-3; D is undetermined. The germline V and J ends were trimmed by 0 bases and 1 base, with 3 bases remaining between them. This CDR3 region has 13 residues. Germline V gives CDR1 SGHNT, CDR2 YYREEE (reference sequence). The CDR3 spells CASSLERTDTQYF. In nucleotides, the CDR3 is TGTGCCAGCAGCTTGGAGCGCACAGATACGCAGTATTTT.

The J gene is TRBJ1-6, the V gene TRBV21-1; TRBD1, as called in the table, went unchecked against the DNA. TRBV21-1 is noted as a pseudogene. CDR3 length: 13 amino acids. The CDR3 spells CASSNLGSSPLHF. The CDR3, as DNA: TGTGCCAGCAGCAATCTGGGCAGTTCACCCCTCCACTTT.

This clone was recorded once. The rearrangement links TRBV3-1 (or the pseudogene TRBV3-2) to TRBJ1-5; perhaps TRBD1 as D (6 bases). The CDR3 spans 16 residues. Looked up from germline, CDR1 is LGHDT and CDR2 is YNNKEL (reference sequence). V dropped 1 base and J dropped 4 bases, with 14 bases sitting between them. CDR3 protein: CASSQGGGPSNQPQHF. CDR3 nucleotides: TGTGCCAGCAGCCAAGGAGGGGGACCTTCTAATCAGCCCCAGCATTTT.

This chain uses TRBV5-4 with TRBJ2-1; TRBD2 might be the D (5 bases). The ends were cut back, 1 base at V and 5 bases at J, with 25 bases in the middle. This CDR3 is built from 19 residues. Germline V gives CDR1 SGHNT, CDR2 YYREEE (reference sequence). Written as DNA, the CDR3 is TGTGCCAGCAGCTTGAAGGTCGGGATTCGGCCCCCTCAGAACAATGAGCAGTTCTTC. Its translation is CASSLKVGIRPPQNNEQFF.

The chain joins TRBV3-1 (or the pseudogene TRBV3-2) to TRBJ1-1; no reliable D call. The germline gives CDR1 LGHDT, CDR2 YNNKEL (reference sequence). V shed 2 bases and J shed 1 base, with 5 bases lying between them. The CDR3 contains 13 residues. The CDR3 loop reads CASSQLRNTEAFF. The CDR3 DNA reads TGTGCCAGCAGCCAACTTAGGAACACTGAAGCTTTCTTT.

This sequence joins TRBV4-1 and TRBJ2-3; TRBD2 agrees at 9 bases. Germline loops: CDR1 MGHRA, CDR2 YSYEKL. V lost 0 bases, J lost 4 bases, and 5 bases stayed unmatched. The CDR3 extends over 16 amino acids. The CDR3 sequence: CASSQDAAGGSDTQYF. The CDR3 nucleotides are TGCGCCAGCAGCCAAGATGCAGCGGGAGGATCAGATACGCAGTATTTT.

V gene TRBV5-1 combines with J gene TRBJ2-3, with D unclear. The CDR3 covers 14 residues. Germline-derived CDR1 and CDR2 are SGHRS and YFSETQ. The germline V and J ends were trimmed by 1 base and 0 bases, with 6 bases remaining between them. The CDR3 protein is CASSLLVSTDTQYF. DNA for the CDR3: TGCGCCAGCAGCTTGCTAGTTAGCACAGATACGCAGTATTTT.

This chain joins TRBV9 and TRBJ1-5, with D possibly being TRBD1 (5 bases). Per germline, CDR1 SGDLS and CDR2 YYNGEE. Trimming left V 4 bases short and J 7 bases short, with 18 bases between. The CDR3 runs to 15 residues. CDR3 protein: CASSPTPGYGQPQHF. The CDR3, as DNA: TGTGCCAGCAGCCCAACCCCAGGGTACGGACAGCCCCAGCATTTT.

This clone has only a few counts. This chain links TRBV25-1 with TRBJ2-3, with no clear D. Germline V gene sequence: CDR1 MGHDK, CDR2 SYGVNS. This CDR3 has 16 amino acids. Trimming removed 1 base from V and 0 bases from J, with 11 bases in between. For the CDR3, the DNA is TGTGCCAGCAGTGAATGGCAGGCCTTTAGCACAGATACGCAGTATTTT. Translating gives CASSEWQAFSTDTQYF.

V and J are TRBV27 and TRBJ1-6, with TRBD1 as a possible D gene (6 bases). V was clipped by 3 bases and J by 6 bases, with 15 bases between them. CDR1 is MNHEY, CDR2 SMNVEV, per germline (reference sequence). This CDR3 region has 16 residues. DNA of the CDR3: TGTGCCAGCAGTTTGACCTTGACAGGTTCTAATTCACCCCTCCACTTT. It is translated as CASSLTLTGSNSPLHF.

V gene TRBV3-1 (or the pseudogene TRBV3-2) combines with J gene TRBJ2-7, with TRBD2 matching 11 bases. This CDR3 region has 16 residues. V gave up 7 bases and J gave up 3 bases; unmatched junction bases: 11. Germline V gives CDR1 LGHDT, CDR2 YNNKEL (reference sequence). Written as DNA, the CDR3 is TGTGCCAGCACCGGGACTAGCGGACGATATTACTACGAGCAGTACTTC. Its translation: CASTGTSGRYYYEQYF.

This chain links TRBV3-1 (or the pseudogene TRBV3-2) with TRBJ2-1; tentatively, D is TRBD1 (6 bases). V was pared by 0 bases and J by 12 bases, with 24 bases between. The V gene's germline CDR1 is LGHDT and CDR2 YNNKEL (reference sequence). This CDR3 is built from 17 residues. The chain's CDR3 is CASSQEQGSDWGLVQFF. The CDR3 DNA follows: TGTGCCAGCAGCCAAGAACAAGGGTCTGATTGGGGGCTCGTGCAGTTCTTC.

The chain carries TRBV9 and TRBJ2-7; 7 bases agree with TRBD1. Per the germline V gene, CDR1 is SGDLS and CDR2 is YYNGEE. The CDR3 is made up of 14 amino acids. With V trimmed by 4 bases and J by 3 bases, 7 bases remained unmatched. As DNA, the CDR3 is TGTGCCAGCAGCCCTGGGGACAGCCACTACGAGCAGTACTTC. As protein: CASSPGDSHYEQYF.

The chain employs TRBV28 and TRBJ2-1, with D hard to call. The CDR3 contains 12 residues. Germline V gene lookup returns CDR1 MDHEN and CDR2 SYDVKM. Trimming cost V 6 bases and J 7 bases, with 10 bases left between them. CDR3 sequence (DNA): TGTGCCAGCAGCCGGTCTAGGAATGAGCAGTTCTTC. Amino acids: CASSRSRNEQFF.

The V and J genes are TRBV11-2 and TRBJ2-4; TRBD2 aligns across 7 bases. This CDR3 spans 12 amino acids. Trimming removed 7 bases from V and 10 bases from J; junction bases left unmatched: 7. Per germline, CDR1 SGHAT and CDR2 FQNNGV. CDR3: CASTSSGRIQYF. DNA for the CDR3: TGTGCCAGCACCTCCTCCGGGAGGATTCAGTACTTC. The full variable domain, its missing parts supplied by reference TRBV11-2 and TRBJ2-4, is EAGVAQSPRYKIIEKRQSVAFWCNPISGHATLYWYQQILGQGPKLLIQFQNNGVVDDSQLPKDRFSAERLKGVDSTLKIQPAKLEDSAVYLCASTSSGRIQYFGAGTRLSVL.

The chain carries TRBV7-2 and TRBJ2-7; 8 bases map to TRBD2. The ends lost 5 bases at V and 3 bases at J; junction bases unmatched: 6. Germline V gene data show CDR1 as SGHTA and CDR2 as FQGNSA. The CDR3 totals 14 residues. CDR3 protein: CASSVSGIIYEQYF. In DNA, the CDR3 is TGTGCCAGCAGCGTTAGCGGGATTATCTACGAGCAGTACTTC.